This T cell receptor (beta chain) was observed in a study of shared clonotypes between healthy human individuals. The CDR3 is made up of 12 amino acids. V dropped 5 bases and J dropped 4 bases, with 9 bases sitting between them. In germline, CDR1 is MDHEN, CDR2 SYDVKM. Every immunoSEQ plate was one replicate of a subset's evenly spread DNA. Generated by immunoSEQ multiplex PCR, the TCRdb table keeps only in-frame clones and is missing some. The sample carries 900,000 to 1,200,000 clones, around 82% recorded once. The specimen was memory CD4+ T cells from PBMCs. Noted subset: CD45RA-negative fraction. The rearrangement links TRBV28 to TRBJ2-7; D may be TRBD1 (6 bases). The clonotype was recovered from a young man in good health. Some clones in this sample may be carry-over from other donors' samples. Written as DNA, the CDR3 is TGTGCCAGCAGTCCACAGGGTTACGAGCAGTACTTC. This encodes CASSPQGYEQYF.